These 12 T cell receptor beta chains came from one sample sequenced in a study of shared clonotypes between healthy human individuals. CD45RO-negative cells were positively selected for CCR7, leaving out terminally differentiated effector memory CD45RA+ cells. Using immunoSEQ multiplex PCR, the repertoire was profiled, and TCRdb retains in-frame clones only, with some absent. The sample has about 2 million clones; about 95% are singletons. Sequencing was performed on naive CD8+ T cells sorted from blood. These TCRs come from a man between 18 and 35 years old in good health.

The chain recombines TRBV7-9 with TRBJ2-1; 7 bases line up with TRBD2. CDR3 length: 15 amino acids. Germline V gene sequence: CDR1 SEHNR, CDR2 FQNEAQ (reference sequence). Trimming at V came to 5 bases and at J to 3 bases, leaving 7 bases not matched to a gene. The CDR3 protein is CASSLGLGLYNEQFF. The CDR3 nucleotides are TGTGCCAGCAGCCTTGGACTAGGTCTCTACAATGAGCAGTTCTTC.

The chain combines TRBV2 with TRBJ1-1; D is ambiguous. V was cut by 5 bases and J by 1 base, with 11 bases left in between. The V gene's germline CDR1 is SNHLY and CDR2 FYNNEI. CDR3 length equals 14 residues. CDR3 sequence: CASSIAEGNTEAFF. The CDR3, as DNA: TGTGCCAGCAGTATTGCCGAGGGGAACACTGAAGCTTTCTTT.

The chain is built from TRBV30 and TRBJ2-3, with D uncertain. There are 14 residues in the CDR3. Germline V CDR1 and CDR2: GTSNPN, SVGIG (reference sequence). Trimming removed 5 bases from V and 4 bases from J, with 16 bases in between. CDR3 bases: TGTGCCTGGGCGTTTCAGATGAGGCCAGATACGCAGTATTTT. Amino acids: CAWAFQMRPDTQYF.

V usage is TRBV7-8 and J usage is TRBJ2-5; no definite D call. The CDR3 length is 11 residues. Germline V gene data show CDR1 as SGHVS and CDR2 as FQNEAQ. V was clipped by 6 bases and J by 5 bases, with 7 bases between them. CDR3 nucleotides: TGTGCCAGCAGTATCGTCGAGACCCAGTACTTC. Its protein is CASSIVETQYF.

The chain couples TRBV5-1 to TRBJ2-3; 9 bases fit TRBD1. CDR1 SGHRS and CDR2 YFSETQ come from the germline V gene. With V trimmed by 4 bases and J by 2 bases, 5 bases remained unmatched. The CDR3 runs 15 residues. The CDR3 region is CASSEGTGYTDTQYF. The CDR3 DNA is TGCGCCAGCAGCGAGGGGACAGGGTACACAGATACGCAGTATTTT.

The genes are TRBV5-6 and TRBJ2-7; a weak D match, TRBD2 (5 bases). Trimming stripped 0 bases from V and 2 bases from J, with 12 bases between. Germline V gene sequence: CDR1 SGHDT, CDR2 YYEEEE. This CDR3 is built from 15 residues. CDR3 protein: CASSLAVGVAYEQYF. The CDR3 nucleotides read TGTGCCAGCAGCTTGGCCGTGGGAGTGGCCTACGAGCAGTACTTC.

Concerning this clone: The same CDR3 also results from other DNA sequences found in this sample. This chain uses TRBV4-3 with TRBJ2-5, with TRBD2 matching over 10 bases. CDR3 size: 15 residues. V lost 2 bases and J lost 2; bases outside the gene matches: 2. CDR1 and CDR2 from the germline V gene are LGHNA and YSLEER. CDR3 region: CASSQILAGQETQYF. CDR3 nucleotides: TGCGCCAGCAGCCAAATACTAGCGGGGCAAGAGACCCAGTACTTC.

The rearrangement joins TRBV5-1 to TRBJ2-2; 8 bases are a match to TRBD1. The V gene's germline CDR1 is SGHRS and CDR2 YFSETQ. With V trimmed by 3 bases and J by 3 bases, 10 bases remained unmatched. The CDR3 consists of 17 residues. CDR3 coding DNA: TGCGCCAGCAGCTGGTTCCAGGGGGCAGGGGACACCGGGGAGCTGTTTTTT. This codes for CASSWFQGAGDTGELFF.

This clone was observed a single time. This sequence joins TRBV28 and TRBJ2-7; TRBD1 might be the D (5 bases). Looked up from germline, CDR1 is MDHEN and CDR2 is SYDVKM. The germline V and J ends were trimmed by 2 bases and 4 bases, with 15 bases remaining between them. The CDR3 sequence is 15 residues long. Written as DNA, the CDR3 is TGTGCCAGCAGTTTAATGACAGAAGCCTCGTACGAGCAGTACTTC. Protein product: CASSLMTEASYEQYF.

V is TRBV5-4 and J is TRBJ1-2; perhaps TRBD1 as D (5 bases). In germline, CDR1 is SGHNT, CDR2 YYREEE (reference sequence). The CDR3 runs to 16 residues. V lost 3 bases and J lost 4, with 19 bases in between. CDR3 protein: CASSSDSSFLTYGYTF. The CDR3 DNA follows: TGTGCCAGCAGCTCAGACAGCAGCTTTTTGACCTATGGCTACACCTTC.

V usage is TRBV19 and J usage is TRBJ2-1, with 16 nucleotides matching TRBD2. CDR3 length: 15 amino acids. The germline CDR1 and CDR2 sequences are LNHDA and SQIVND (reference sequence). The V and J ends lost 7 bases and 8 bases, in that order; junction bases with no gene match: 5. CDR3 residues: CASMGLAGGPHEQFF. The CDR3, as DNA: TGTGCCAGTATGGGACTAGCGGGAGGGCCCCATGAGCAGTTCTTC. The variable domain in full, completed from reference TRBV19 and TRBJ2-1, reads DGGITQSPKYLFRKEGQNVTLSCEQNLNHDAMYWYRQDPGQGLRLIYYSQIVNDFQKGDIAEGYSVSREKKESFPLTVTSAQKNPTAFYLCASMGLAGGPHEQFFGPGTRLTVL.

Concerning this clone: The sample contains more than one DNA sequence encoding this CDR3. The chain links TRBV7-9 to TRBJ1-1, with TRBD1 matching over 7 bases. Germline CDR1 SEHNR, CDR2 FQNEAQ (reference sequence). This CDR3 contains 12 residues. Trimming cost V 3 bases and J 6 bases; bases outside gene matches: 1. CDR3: CASSLTGSEAFF. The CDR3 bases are TGTGCCAGCAGCTTGACAGGGTCTGAAGCTTTCTTT.